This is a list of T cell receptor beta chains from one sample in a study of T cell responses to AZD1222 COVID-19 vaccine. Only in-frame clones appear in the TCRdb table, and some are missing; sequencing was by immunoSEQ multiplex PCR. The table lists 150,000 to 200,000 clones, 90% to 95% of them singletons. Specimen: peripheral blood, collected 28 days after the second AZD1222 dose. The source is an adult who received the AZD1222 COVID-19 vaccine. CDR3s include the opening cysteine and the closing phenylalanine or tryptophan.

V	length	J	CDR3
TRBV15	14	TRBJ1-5	CATSRDRGNQPQHF
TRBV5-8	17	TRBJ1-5	CASSLATGGKGNQPQHF
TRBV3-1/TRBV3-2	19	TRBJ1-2	CASSQESWGSRHGDYGYTF
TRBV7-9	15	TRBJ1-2	CASSLVQSVVYGYTF
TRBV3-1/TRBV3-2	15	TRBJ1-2	CASSQEGRGGYGYTF
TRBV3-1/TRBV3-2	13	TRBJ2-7	CASSQGRQTEQYF
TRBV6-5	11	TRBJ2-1	CASSYGSRQFF
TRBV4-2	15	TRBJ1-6	CASSQGRRSESPLHF
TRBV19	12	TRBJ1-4	CVSGGPNEKLFF
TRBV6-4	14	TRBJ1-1	CASSQGGEGTEAFF
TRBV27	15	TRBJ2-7	CASSLRREGPYEQYF
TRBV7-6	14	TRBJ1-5	CASSFDLLGEPQHF
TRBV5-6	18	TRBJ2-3	CASSLLWSSGRRIDTQYF
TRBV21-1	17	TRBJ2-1	CASSTCPAGDGYNEQFF
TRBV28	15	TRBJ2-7	CASRGPGQSSYEQYF
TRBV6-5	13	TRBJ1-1	CAGRGLGDTEAFF
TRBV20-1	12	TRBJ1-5	CSASNQNQPQHF
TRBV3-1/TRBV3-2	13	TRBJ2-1	CASSQPPYNEQFF
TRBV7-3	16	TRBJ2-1	CASSPAGLAGLNEQFF
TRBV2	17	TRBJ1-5	CASSERGRRAGNQPQHF
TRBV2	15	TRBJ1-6	CASSDAGFLGSPLHF
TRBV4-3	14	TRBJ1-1	CASSPWTPNTEAFF
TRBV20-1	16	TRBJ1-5	CSASWRGPGSNQPQHF
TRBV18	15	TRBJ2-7	CASSPPATGSYEQYF
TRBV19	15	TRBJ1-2	CASSILNRGRLGYTF
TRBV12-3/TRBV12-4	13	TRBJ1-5	CASSLSGTQPQHF
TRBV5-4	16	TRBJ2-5	CASSLGLAGGQETQYF
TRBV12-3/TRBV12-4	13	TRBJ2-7	CASSPRAVYEQYF
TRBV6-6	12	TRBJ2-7	CASSPGNYEQYF
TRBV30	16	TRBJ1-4	CAWSVRQVRTNEKLFF
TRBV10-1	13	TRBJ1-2	CANTTQGGYGYTF
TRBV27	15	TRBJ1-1	CASSSLQQGGTEAFF
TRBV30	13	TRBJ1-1	CAWSVHMNTEAFF
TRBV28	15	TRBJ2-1	CASIIAGAGYNEQFF
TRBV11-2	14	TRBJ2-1	CASSLWEREGEQFF
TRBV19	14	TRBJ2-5	CASSAGTGEETQYF
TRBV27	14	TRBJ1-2	CASSSGRGFYGYTF
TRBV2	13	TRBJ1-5	CASRLGMNQPQHF
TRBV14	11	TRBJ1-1	CASSQGTEAFF
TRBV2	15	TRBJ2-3	CASNQVRVAADTQYF
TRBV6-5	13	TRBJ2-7	CASSTDIMGEQYF
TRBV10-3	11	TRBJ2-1	CAIRKNDEQFF
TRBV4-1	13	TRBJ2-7	CASSQDRVYEQYF
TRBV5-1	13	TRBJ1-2	CASSSGTGDGYTF
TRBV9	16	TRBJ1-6	CASSAGQGEFESPLHF
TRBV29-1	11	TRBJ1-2	CSGRVNYGYTF
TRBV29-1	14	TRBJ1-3	CSVEDREMWNTIYF
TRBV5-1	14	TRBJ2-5	CASSLGLKKETQYF
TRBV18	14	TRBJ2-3	CASSPRRETDTQYF
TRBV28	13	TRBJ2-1	CASSWAKFHEQFF
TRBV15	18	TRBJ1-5	CATVPDTYQVPSNQPQHF
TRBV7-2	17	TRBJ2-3	CASSRTSPSFFTDTQYF
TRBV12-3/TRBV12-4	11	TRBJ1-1	CASTSNTEAFF
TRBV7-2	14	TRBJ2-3	CASRPGTHTDTQYF
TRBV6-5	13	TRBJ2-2	CASRDRGSGELFF
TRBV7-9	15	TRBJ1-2	CASSDRGQGTYGYTF
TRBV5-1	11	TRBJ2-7	CASSLQGEQYF
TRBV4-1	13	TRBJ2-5	CASSQGGQETQYF
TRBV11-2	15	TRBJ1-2	CASSLIGEWGRGYTF
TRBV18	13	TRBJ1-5	CASSPGENQPQHF